This T cell receptor beta chain appears in the sequencing data of a study of cytomegalovirus exposure and HLA in healthy donors. Generated by immunoSEQ multiplex PCR, the TCRdb table keeps only in-frame clones and is missing some. The sample has about 220,000 clones, about 90% seen once. CDR3 size: 12 residues. Deletions cut 8 bases from V and 7 bases from J, with 15 bases between. Germline V lookup: CDR1 SNHLY, CDR2 FYNNEI. The sequencing sample was made of PBMCs. The rearrangement joins TRBV2 to TRBJ2-7; D call uncertain. The receptor was isolated from a woman aged 18-29 years in good health and CMV-seronegative. CDR3 in amino acids: CASRRFYGEQYF. In DNA, the CDR3 is TGTGCCAGCCGCAGATTCTACGGGGAGCAGTACTTC.